Presented here are 21 T cell receptor beta chains from one specimen sequenced in a study of T-cell reconstitution after alpha-beta-depleted transplantation in children. It was with unique molecular identifiers that the TCRbeta library was prepared. TCRdb passed the PCR reads through MiXCR, listing each CDR3 protein once. The sample has 240,000 or so distinct CDR3 sequences, under 9.5% seen once. Sequencing was performed on PBMCs, mostly from graft donor cells, taken 180 days after TCRalphabeta/CD19-depleted stem cell transplant. These TCRs come from a male patient aged 10 to 17 who had a stem cell transplant for acute lymphoblastic leukemia, so the T cells may come from the graft donor.

At least ten counts were recorded for this clonotype. The gene calls are TRBV11-2 and TRBJ1-1; D is undetermined. CDR3 length: 14 residues. V lost 1 base and J 7 bases, leaving 13 bases between the germline ends. Germline V gene lookup returns CDR1 SGHAT and CDR2 FQNNGV. The CDR3 DNA reads as TGTGCCAGCAGCTTAGGAGCGGGAAGGGTTGAAGCTTTCTTT. Translating it yields CASSLGAGRVEAFF.

This clonotype was counted many times. This chain uses TRBV11-2 with TRBJ1-1; D unclear. The V gene lost 5 bases and the J gene lost 4 bases, with 11 bases spanning the gap. The CDR3 is 13 residues long. Germline V gene data show CDR1 as SGHAT and CDR2 as FQNNGV. The CDR3 is CASSLGWGTEAFF. The DNA of the CDR3 is TGTGCCAGCAGCCTAGGGTGGGGCACTGAAGCTTTCTTT.

This clonotype was counted at least ten times. The chain is built from TRBV19 and TRBJ2-5, with TRBD2 identical over 8 bases. This CDR3 region has 14 residues. CDR1 is LNHDA, CDR2 SQIVND, per germline (reference sequence). V lost 7 bases and J lost 4; bases outside the gene matches: 8. The CDR3 DNA is TGTGCCAGTATTGGGGAGCGGGGGCGAGAGACCCAGTACTTC. Translated, it gives CASIGERGRETQYF.

In its sample, this clonotype was seen many times. The CDR3 sequence is CASSTISTRSGPYSYEQYF. CDR3 nucleotide sequence: TGTGCCAGCAGTACTATATCAACGCGGTCGGGGCCTTACTCCTACGAGCAGTACTTC. This chain connects TRBV28 to TRBJ2-7; TRBD1 or TRBD2 may be the D gene (5 bases each). CDR3 length: 19 amino acids. The V and J ends lost 5 bases and 0 bases respectively, with 26 bases between them. Germline V gene lookup returns CDR1 MDHEN and CDR2 SYDVKM. Complete variable domain (other parts from reference TRBV28 and TRBJ2-7): DVKVTQSSRYLVKRTGEKVFLECVQDMDHENMFWYRQDPGLGLRLIYFSYDVKMKEKGDIPEGYSVSREKKERFSLILESASTNQTSMYLCASSTISTRSGPYSYEQYFGPGTRLTVT.

This clonotype was found many times. The rearrangement uses TRBV6-1 and TRBJ2-1, with 11 bases that match TRBD1. Per germline, CDR1 MNHNS and CDR2 SASEGT. This CDR3 comprises 16 residues. Losses at the gene ends were 2 bases for V and 2 bases for J; bases not matched to a gene: 2. CDR3 protein: CASSEWGQGAYNEQFF. The DNA of the CDR3 is TGTGCCAGCAGTGAATGGGGACAGGGGGCCTACAATGAGCAGTTCTTC.

Regarding this clonotype: A much larger clonotype is one base distant, so this may be a read error. J is TRBJ1-2 and V is TRBV6-2 or TRBV6-3; 7 bases align to TRBD1. J lost 5 bases, V lost 8 bases, and 5 bases had no gene match. CDR3 length equals 12 residues. Germline V gene lookup returns CDR1 MNHEY and CDR2 SVGEGT. The CDR3 spells CASRWGQYGYTF. The CDR3 DNA is TGTGCCAGCCGTTGGGGACAGTATGGCTACACCTTC.

This clonotype came up many times. The rearrangement links TRBV9 to TRBJ2-7; the D is unclear. V was cut by 0 bases and J by 4 bases, with 14 bases left in between. The CDR3 is made up of 15 amino acids. Per germline, CDR1 SGDLS and CDR2 YYNGEE. The CDR3 coding sequence is TGTGCCAGCAGCGTAGCGGGTTCGGACGGTTACGAGCAGTACTTC. Protein sequence: CASSVAGSDGYEQYF.

This clonotype was counted ten times or more. This rearrangement joins TRBV29-1 to TRBJ1-2; TRBD1 aligns across 7 bases. J gave up 6 bases and V 2 bases, and 0 bases lay outside the gene matches. The CDR3 runs 11 residues. Germline CDR1 and CDR2: SQVTM and ANQGSEA. In DNA, the CDR3 is TGCAGCGTTGAACAGGGGGATGGCTACACCTTC. It codes for CSVEQGDGYTF.

This clonotype appeared many times. This chain links TRBV28 with TRBJ2-3; possibly TRBD2 for D (5 bases). Trimming stripped 4 bases from V and 1 base from J, with 12 bases between. Germline V gene lookup returns CDR1 MDHEN and CDR2 SYDVKM. This CDR3 has 15 residues. The chain's CDR3 is CASSWGALGTDTQYF. Written as DNA, the CDR3 is TGTGCCAGCAGTTGGGGAGCTCTGGGCACAGATACGCAGTATTTT.

The table lists this clonotype with many counts. The V gene is TRBV4-1, the J gene TRBJ1-1, with D possibly matching TRBD1 (5 bases). There are 16 residues in the CDR3. The germline V gene has CDR1 MGHRA and CDR2 YSYEKL. V gave up 3 bases and J gave up 4 bases, with 18 bases separating them. CDR3 coding DNA: TGCGCCAGCAGCCAGGGCAGTGGGGACTGGGGCACTGAAGCTTTCTTT. Translated, it gives CASSQGSGDWGTEAFF.

The table lists this clonotype with many counts. The chain is built from TRBV20-1 and TRBJ1-1; D is undetermined. CDR1 and CDR2 from the germline V gene are DFQATT and SNEGSKA (reference sequence). The CDR3 is 14 residues long. Trimming stripped 0 bases from V and 5 bases from J, with 13 bases between. CDR3 sequence: CSAREGGYRTEAFF. In nucleotides, the CDR3 is TGCAGTGCTAGAGAGGGAGGGTATCGGACTGAAGCTTTCTTT.

This clonotype was recorded at least ten times. The CDR3 bases are TGTGCCAGCAGCTCGAGGGCTGAAAGAGAGACCCAGTACTTC. This encodes CASSSRAERETQYF. The chain uses TRBV7-9 and TRBJ2-5; D may be TRBD2 (5 bases). Germline assignment: CDR1 SEHNR and CDR2 FQNEAQ (reference sequence). Between the trimmed V and J ends, which lost 4 bases and 4 bases, there was a span of 13 bases. The CDR3 has 14 residues. The complete variable domain, with remaining parts taken from reference TRBV7-9 and TRBJ2-5, reads DTGVSQNPRHKITKRGQNVTFRCDPISEHNRLYWYRQTLGQGPEFLTYFQNEAQLEKSRLLSDRFSAERPKGSFSTLEIQRTEQGDSAMYLCASSSRAERETQYFGPGTRLLVL.

The sample holds many counts of this clonotype. The chain uses TRBV18 and TRBJ1-5; D might be TRBD1 (5 bases). The V end was cut by 1 base, the J end by 0 bases, with 10 bases between. The CDR3 runs 16 residues. Germline V lookup: CDR1 KGHSH, CDR2 LQKENI. CDR3 nucleotide sequence: TGTGCCAGCTCACCACGGGCAGGGTATAGCAATCAGCCCCAGCATTTT. It specifies CASSPRAGYSNQPQHF.

Points on this clonotype: With a much larger clone just one base away, this may be a read error. The chain couples TRBV6-2 or TRBV6-3 to TRBJ2-7, with 9 nucleotides matching TRBD1. Germline-derived CDR1 and CDR2 are MNHEY and SVGEGT. V lost 5 bases, J lost 8 bases, and 7 bases stayed unmatched. The length of the CDR3 is 13 residues. The CDR3 sequence: CASSPGQGNKQYF. The CDR3 DNA follows: TGTGCCAGCAGTCCGGGACAGGGTAACAAGCAGTACTTC.

Ten or more counts support this clonotype. CDR3 sequence: CSSTATYQETQYF. The CDR3 DNA reads as TGCAGTTCGACAGCGACGTACCAAGAGACCCAGTACTTC. The gene calls are TRBV20-1 and TRBJ2-5, with a tentative D call TRBD1 (5 bases). The CDR3 extends over 13 amino acids. Germline V gene sequence: CDR1 DFQATT, CDR2 SNEGSKA (reference sequence). The V gene lost 8 bases and the J gene lost 0 bases, with 13 bases spanning the gap.

This clonotype has a count of ten or more. The V gene is TRBV7-9, the J gene TRBJ2-1; D may be TRBD2 (5 bases). V was trimmed by 2 bases and J by 12 bases, leaving 11 bases between them. CDR3 size: 12 residues. Germline loops: CDR1 SEHNR, CDR2 FQNEAQ (reference sequence). CDR3 amino acids: CASSLNSDWQFF. In DNA form, the CDR3 reads TGTGCCAGCAGCTTAAATAGCGATTGGCAGTTCTTC.

Ten or more counts support this clonotype. The V gene is TRBV10-3, the J gene TRBJ1-1; D gene uncertain. The germline gives CDR1 ENHRY, CDR2 SYGVKD. The V and J ends lost 7 bases and 0 bases respectively, with 9 bases between them. The CDR3 runs to 13 residues. CDR3 DNA: TGTGCCATCAACAACGGGTTGAACACTGAAGCTTTCTTT. It yields the protein CAINNGLNTEAFF.

This clonotype occurred many times. The chain recombines TRBV20-1 with TRBJ2-7; 8 bases agree with TRBD1. Germline-derived CDR1 and CDR2 are DFQATT and SNEGSKA (reference sequence). This CDR3 has 14 amino acids. Unmatched junction bases numbered 6, after V lost 3 bases and J lost 2 bases. The chain's CDR3 is CSASDDRGPYEQYF. CDR3 DNA: TGCAGTGCTAGTGATGACAGGGGCCCCTACGAGCAGTACTTC.

The rearrangement joins TRBV5-1 to TRBJ1-1, with 8 bases fitting TRBD1. CDR1 is SGHRS and CDR2 is YFSETQ in the germline V gene. This CDR3 is 17 amino acids long. V trimming: 4 bases; J trimming: 1 base; junction bases outside the gene matches: 12. This CDR3 reads CASSTASSGTGNTEAFF. The CDR3 coding sequence is TGCGCCAGCAGCACGGCCTCCTCCGGGACAGGGAACACTGAAGCTTTCTTT.

Details on this clonotype: A much larger clone differs from this one at a single base, so this may be a read error. The chain links TRBV20-1 to TRBJ1-1, with unresolved D. The germline gives CDR1 DFQATT, CDR2 SNEGSKA (reference sequence). The CDR3 is 11 residues long. CDR3 loop: CSVLMNTEALF. Written as DNA, the CDR3 is TGCAGTGTTCTTATGAACACTGAAGCTTTATTT.

This clonotype was counted at least ten times. This chain uses TRBV12-3 or TRBV12-4 with TRBJ2-5; D may be TRBD1 or TRBD2 (5 bases each). V lost 5 bases and J lost 3, with 13 bases in between. This CDR3 has 14 residues. CDR3 nucleotides: TGTGCCAGCAGTCGCACCGGGACCGAAGAGACCCAGTACTTC. It is translated as CASSRTGTEETQYF.